The sequence of this T cell receptor (beta chain) was determined in a study of tissue T cells after allogeneic stem cell transplantation. Overall study context: Pathologist H&E review favored samples with visible lymphocytes for sequencing among multiple samples.

Trimming pared 6 bases from V and 3 bases from J, leaving 8 bases between. Germline CDR1 reads SQVTM; CDR2 reads ANQGSEA. This CDR3 spans 11 amino acids. This clone rates as large (0.1 to 1%). TCRbeta CDR3 was sequenced at survey depth with template counts. This table comes from immunoSEQ multiplex PCR, and its TCRdb copy is limited to in-frame clones, with some not included. Seen here are about 6,800 clones, approximately 50% observed once, and the top ten hold more than 20%. V usage is TRBV29-1 and J usage is TRBJ1-1; D gene uncertain. The source material was duodenum tissue, sampled at autopsy. The source is a female donor aged 60 or older with lung cancer. CDR3 residues: CSVERDTEAFF. CDR3 coding DNA: TGCAGCGTCGAACGGGACACTGAAGCTTTCTTT.